These 28 T cell receptor beta chains originate from one sample sequenced in a study of cytomegalovirus exposure and HLA in healthy donors. In the PCR, 60 Vbeta and 13 Jbeta primers were used. The data were produced by immunoSEQ multiplex PCR, yet TCRdb's version contains in-frame clones alone and is incomplete. The sample lists about 120,000 clones, about 86% occurring once. Sequenced: PBMCs. The receptors derive from a woman aged 25 to 39 in good health and CMV-seronegative.

The table lists this clone with a count of one. V and J are TRBV5-6 and TRBJ1-5; 8 positions match TRBD1. This CDR3 is 16 amino acids long. Losses at the gene ends were 3 bases for V and 7 bases for J; bases not matched to a gene: 12. Germline V gives CDR1 SGHDT, CDR2 YYEEEE. This CDR3 reads CASSSTSTGEVQPQHF. In DNA form, the CDR3 reads TGTGCCAGCAGCTCAACCTCGACAGGGGAGGTACAGCCCCAGCATTTT.

As regards this clone: One end of the junction does not line up with germline, which may come from a read error. The J gene is TRBJ1-2, the V gene TRBV19; D remains unclear. The germline gives CDR1 LNHDA, CDR2 SQIVND (reference sequence). This CDR3 has 11 amino acids. The CDR3 DNA is TGTGCCAGTAGTATGGCAGGAAATTGTGACTTC. This gives the protein CASSMAGNCDF.

The gene calls are TRBV27 and TRBJ1-2; the D gene is possibly TRBD1 (5 bases). The CDR3 sequence is 15 residues long. Germline CDR1 MNHEY, CDR2 SMNVEV (reference sequence). V was shortened by 8 bases and J by 0 bases, with 16 bases between the two germline ends. CDR3 DNA sequence: TGTGCCAGCGGGATGGGGGGGAGTGCTAACTATGGCTACACCTTC. Residues: CASGMGGSANYGYTF.

This clone was seen a few times. CDR3 bases: TGTGCCAGCAGCCGCAACGAAGCTAGCGGGAGCTTAGCCAAAAACATTCAGTACTTC. It encodes CASSRNEASGSLAKNIQYF. The rearrangement joins TRBV5-4 to TRBJ2-4, with 10 bases fitting TRBD2. CDR3 size: 19 residues. The V and J ends lost 4 bases and 0 bases, in that order; junction bases with no gene match: 13. Germline assignment: CDR1 SGHNT and CDR2 YYREEE (reference sequence). Based on the CDR3 plus reference TRBV5-4 and TRBJ2-4, the full variable domain is ETGVTQSPTHLIKTRGQQVTLRCSSQSGHNTVSWYQQALGQGPQFIFQYYREEENGRGNFPPRFSGLQFPNYSSELNVNALELDDSALYLCASSRNEASGSLAKNIQYFGAGTRLSVL.

The chain is built from TRBV2 and TRBJ2-7, with 12 bases aligning to TRBD2. Germline V lookup: CDR1 SNHLY, CDR2 FYNNEI. V lost 2 bases to trimming and J lost 7 bases; unmatched junction nucleotides: 0. This CDR3 is built from 13 residues. CDR3 protein: CASSETSGREQYF. In nucleotides, the CDR3 is TGTGCCAGCAGTGAAACTAGCGGGAGGGAGCAGTACTTC.

This chain uses TRBV2 with TRBJ2-1; 8 nucleotides line up with TRBD2. Germline trimming cut 6 bases from V and 0 bases from J; bases unmatched to any gene: 7. Germline CDR1 reads SNHLY; CDR2 reads FYNNEI. CDR3 size: 16 residues. CDR3 coding DNA: TGTGCCAGCAGGGACCCCGGGACTAGCTCCTACAATGAGCAGTTCTTC. Its translation: CASRDPGTSSYNEQFF.

The genes are TRBV28 and TRBJ2-3; 9 bases are shared with TRBD2. The CDR3 spans 17 residues. V lost 2 bases, J lost 2 bases, and 8 bases stayed unmatched. From germline, CDR1 is MDHEN and CDR2 SYDVKM. CDR3 sequence reads: CASSLVGAGGPTDTQYF. CDR3 DNA sequence: TGTGCCAGCAGTTTAGTCGGGGCGGGAGGGCCCACAGATACGCAGTATTTT.

This clone turned up a few times. The J gene is TRBJ1-3, the V gene TRBV30; D gene uncertain. Between the trimmed V and J ends, which lost 4 bases and 1 base, there was a span of 8 bases. Germline V gene sequence: CDR1 GTSNPN, CDR2 SVGIG (reference sequence). This CDR3 has 13 residues. DNA for the CDR3: TGTGCCTGGATGGTGCGATCTGGAAACACCATATATTTT. Amino acid sequence: CAWMVRSGNTIYF. Looking up the rest from reference TRBV30 and TRBJ1-3 gives the full variable domain: SQTIHQWPATLVQPVGSPLSLECTVEGTSNPNLYWYRQAAGRGLQLLFYSVGIGQISSEVPQNLSASRPQDRQFILSSKKLLLSDSGFYLCAWMVRSGNTIYFGEGSWLTVV.

This clone has only one observation. The gene calls are TRBV28 and TRBJ2-7; TRBD2 matches 8 bases. This CDR3 comprises 14 residues. From germline, CDR1 is MDHEN and CDR2 SYDVKM. The ends lost 5 bases at V and 0 bases at J; junction bases unmatched: 3. The CDR3 DNA reads TGTGCCAGCAGTACTACTAGCGGCTCCTACGAGCAGTACTTC. This sequence encodes CASSTTSGSYEQYF. Full variable domain (remainder filled in from reference TRBV28 and TRBJ2-7): DVKVTQSSRYLVKRTGEKVFLECVQDMDHENMFWYRQDPGLGLRLIYFSYDVKMKEKGDIPEGYSVSREKKERFSLILESASTNQTSMYLCASSTTSGSYEQYFGPGTRLTVT.

The chain recombines TRBV6-1 with TRBJ2-5, with D possibly being TRBD1 (5 bases). The germline V gene has CDR1 MNHNS and CDR2 SASEGT. Trimming took 8 bases from V and 2 from J, leaving 9 bases between them. The CDR3 contains 12 residues. CDR3 sequence (DNA): TGTGCCAGCTCGTACAGGCAAGAGACCCAGTACTTC. Amino acid sequence: CASSYRQETQYF.

V usage is TRBV10-2 and J usage is TRBJ2-5; perhaps TRBD2 as D (6 bases). The germline V gene encodes CDR1 WSHSY and CDR2 SAAADI. CDR3 length: 13 residues. V lost 6 bases and J lost 4, with 12 bases in between. The chain's CDR3 is CASRVGGRETQYF. The CDR3 DNA is TGCGCCAGCAGAGTGGGGGGTCGAGAGACCCAGTACTTC.

V and J are TRBV27 and TRBJ1-3; D gene uncertain. Germline CDR1 MNHEY, CDR2 SMNVEV (reference sequence). CDR3 length: 13 amino acids. The V end lost 2 bases, the J end lost 7 bases, and 9 bases lay between the germline ends. The CDR3 spells CASSLEGGNTIYF. CDR3 DNA sequence: TGTGCCAGCAGTTTAGAGGGTGGGAACACCATATATTTT.

This clone was seen a few times. The chain joins TRBV9 to TRBJ1-4, with a weak D call TRBD1 (5 bases). Germline CDR1 is SGDLS and CDR2 is YYNGEE. This CDR3 has 15 amino acids. V was shortened by 0 bases and J by 7 bases, with 13 bases between the two germline ends. The CDR3 DNA is TGTGCCAGCAGCGTAGCTGGGGGGGTAGGTGAAAAACTGTTTTTT. This sequence encodes CASSVAGGVGEKLFF.

This chain joins TRBV15 and TRBJ1-4, with D hard to call. Germline lookup yields CDR1 LNHNV and CDR2 YYDKDF (reference sequence). The CDR3 contains 16 residues. Trimming left V 0 bases short and J 3 bases short, with 11 bases between. CDR3 protein: CATSRDRGSANEKLFF. Here the CDR3 DNA reads TGTGCCACCAGCAGAGATCGGGGATCCGCTAATGAAAAACTGTTTTTT.

The chain carries TRBV11-2 and TRBJ2-7, with 8 bases identical to TRBD2. The CDR3 has 16 residues. Looked up from germline, CDR1 is SGHAT and CDR2 is FQNNGV. After removal of 5 bases from V and 5 bases from J, the junction contained 14 bases not matched to a gene. CDR3 sequence reads: CASSPLGERELHEQYF. For the CDR3, the DNA is TGTGCCAGCAGCCCCCTCGGCGAGCGGGAGCTCCACGAGCAGTACTTC.

The chain has TRBV27 and TRBJ2-7, with D possibly TRBD1 on 5 matching bases. The germline gives CDR1 MNHEY, CDR2 SMNVEV (reference sequence). The CDR3 runs to 12 residues. Trimming shortened V by 4 bases and J by 7 bases, and 11 bases separated the two germline ends. For the CDR3, the DNA is TGTGCCAGCAGTTACCCAGGGAAGGAGCAGTACTTC. The encoded protein is CASSYPGKEQYF.

The rearrangement joins TRBV5-4 to TRBJ2-1, with TRBD2 matching 13 bases. J gave up 8 bases and V 1 base, and 6 bases lay outside the gene matches. Germline V gives CDR1 SGHNT, CDR2 YYREEE (reference sequence). This CDR3 is built from 16 residues. CDR3 sequence reads: CASSLLTSGRAHEQFF. The CDR3 DNA follows: TGTGCCAGCAGCTTGCTAACTAGCGGGAGGGCCCATGAGCAGTTCTTC.

The chain carries TRBV5-6 and TRBJ1-4; D is uncertain. CDR1 and CDR2 (germline): SGHDT, YYEEEE. This CDR3 has 13 amino acids. Trimming left V 4 bases short and J 8 bases short, with 12 bases between. The CDR3 here is CASSPRRREKLFF. CDR3 DNA: TGTGCCAGCAGCCCCCGACGGAGAGAAAAACTGTTTTTT.

Regarding this clone: Other DNA sequences in the sample encode the same CDR3. This rearrangement joins TRBV19 to TRBJ1-5; 7 nucleotides align to TRBD1. Germline CDR1 reads LNHDA; CDR2 reads SQIVND (reference sequence). The CDR3 runs 13 residues. Trimming cost V 5 bases and J 5 bases; bases outside gene matches: 3. CDR3 in amino acids: CASSSQGDQPQHF. CDR3 nucleotides: TGTGCCAGTAGTTCCCAGGGGGATCAGCCCCAGCATTTT.

This chain links TRBV2 with TRBJ1-1; 7 positions agree with TRBD1. The CDR3 is 14 residues long. Per the germline V gene, CDR1 is SNHLY and CDR2 is FYNNEI. The V segment lost 4 bases and the J segment 4 bases; nucleotides outside the gene matches: 6. DNA of the CDR3: TGTGCCAGCAGTGCGACAGGGTTGGGCACTGAAGCTTTCTTT. The encoded protein is CASSATGLGTEAFF.

This chain connects TRBV5-8 to TRBJ2-2; 10 positions agree with TRBD1. Germline V gene sequence: CDR1 SGHTS, CDR2 YDEGEE. V shed 3 bases and J 8 bases; nucleotides not matched to a gene: 4. This CDR3 spans 14 amino acids. CDR3 bases: TGTGCCAGCAGCTCGGACAGGGGGTTAGGGGAGCTGTTTTTT. This translates into CASSSDRGLGELFF.

The rearrangement joins TRBV6-5 to TRBJ2-1; TRBD2 matches at 10 bases. CDR1 and CDR2 from the germline V gene are MNHEY and SVGAGI. V shed 8 bases and J 2 bases; nucleotides not matched to a gene: 6. The CDR3 has 15 amino acids. The CDR3 DNA is TGTGCCAGCCGTCTAGCGGGAGACCCCTACAATGAGCAGTTCTTC. Residues: CASRLAGDPYNEQFF.

The V gene is TRBV19, the J gene TRBJ1-2; 7 bases align to TRBD1. V lost 5 bases, J lost 5 bases, and 5 bases stayed unmatched. Per the germline V gene, CDR1 is LNHDA and CDR2 is SQIVND (reference sequence). The CDR3 runs to 13 residues. CDR3 residues: CASSPGTEYGYTF. The CDR3, as DNA: TGTGCCAGTAGTCCCGGGACAGAGTATGGCTACACCTTC.

A single count supports this clone. The chain is built from TRBV6-5 and TRBJ2-7; a weak D match, TRBD2 (5 bases). The V and J ends lost 7 bases and 0 bases respectively, with 13 bases between them. There are 14 residues in the CDR3. CDR1 and CDR2 (germline): MNHEY, SVGAGI. CDR3 nucleotides: TGTGCCAGCAAGAGACGGGAATCCTCCTACGAGCAGTACTTC. Protein sequence: CASKRRESSYEQYF.

CDR3 in DNA: TGTGCCAGCGTGGGGGAGCGCGGGAGGAGTGGCAATGAGCAGTTCTTC. Translating gives CASVGERGRSGNEQFF. The chain is built from TRBV28 and TRBJ2-1, with 8 bases lining up with TRBD2. Germline CDR1 is MDHEN and CDR2 is SYDVKM. The CDR3 runs to 16 residues. With 8 bases clipped from V and 6 bases from J, the junction kept 15 bases outside the gene matches.

This clone was seen a handful of times. The genes are TRBV5-1 and TRBJ1-4; D uncertain. V lost 4 bases, J lost 2 bases, and 9 bases lay in between. Per the germline V gene, CDR1 is SGHRS and CDR2 is YFSETQ. CDR3 length: 14 amino acids. In DNA form, the CDR3 reads TGCGCCAGCAGCGGAGGACGGACTAATGAAAAACTGTTTTTT. Residues: CASSGGRTNEKLFF.

Concerning this clone itself: Other DNA sequences of this sample code for an identical CDR3. The chain links TRBV7-2 to TRBJ2-7; 12 bases line up with TRBD2. CDR1 is SGHTA, CDR2 FQGNSA, per germline. This CDR3 has 15 residues. J lost 3 bases, V lost 5 bases, and 5 bases had no gene match. CDR3 DNA: TGTGCCAGCAGCACCTGGACTAGCGGGATCTACGAGCAGTACTTC. It codes for CASSTWTSGIYEQYF.

This chain joins TRBV6-1 and TRBJ1-5; TRBD1 matches 7 bases. This CDR3 has 13 residues. CDR1 is MNHNS, CDR2 SASEGT, per germline. V lost 10 bases, J lost 3 bases, and 6 bases stayed unmatched. For the CDR3, the DNA is TGTGCCACCCGACAGGGAAACAATCAGCCCCAGCATTTT. It codes for CATRQGNNQPQHF.